In this sample, the clone carrying this T cell receptor beta chain turned up many times. Its target is unknown. V lost 2 bases and J lost 8, with 6 bases in between. The CDR3 extends over 11 amino acids. The germline CDR1 and CDR2 sequences are SEHNR and FQNEAQ (reference sequence). These data are taken from a study of T-cell memory formation after mild COVID-19. Overall study: The study found TCR clusters largely donor specific.

General observations from the study: Some clones that responded were present in memory (sampled pre-infection), which suggests cross-reactive memory joined.

The authors produced TCR alpha and TCR beta cDNA libraries with sample barcodes and UMIs by 5'RACE using constant-segment primers. TCRdb reprocessed the 5' RACE reads with MiXCR, giving one entry per CDR3 protein. The data contain about 400,000 distinct CDR3 sequences, 23% of them singletons. This chain connects TRBV7-9 to TRBJ1-1; D unclear. The sequenced material came from PBMCs or a T cell subset sorted from them (not recorded which). This sequence originates from an adult woman who had mild COVID-19 (a few samples of this study predate the infection). Cell type and time point are not known. CDR3 protein: CASSLTREAFF. The CDR3 DNA follows: TGTGCCAGCAGCTTAACGAGGGAAGCTTTCTTT.